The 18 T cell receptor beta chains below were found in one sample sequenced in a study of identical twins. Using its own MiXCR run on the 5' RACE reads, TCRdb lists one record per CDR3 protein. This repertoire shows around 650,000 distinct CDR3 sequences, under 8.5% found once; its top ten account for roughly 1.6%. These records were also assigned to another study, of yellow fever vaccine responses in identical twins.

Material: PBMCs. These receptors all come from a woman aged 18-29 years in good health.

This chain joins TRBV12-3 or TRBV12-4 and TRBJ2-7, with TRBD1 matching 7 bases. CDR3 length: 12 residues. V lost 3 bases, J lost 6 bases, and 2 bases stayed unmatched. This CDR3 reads CASSFGDSEQYF. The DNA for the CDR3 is TGTGCCAGCAGTTTTGGGGACAGCGAGCAGTACTTC.

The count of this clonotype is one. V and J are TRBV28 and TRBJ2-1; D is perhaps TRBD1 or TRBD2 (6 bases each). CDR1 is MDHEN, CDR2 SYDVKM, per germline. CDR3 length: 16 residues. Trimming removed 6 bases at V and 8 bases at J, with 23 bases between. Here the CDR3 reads CASRSRTKGDRDEQFF. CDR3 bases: TGTGCCAGCAGATCCCGGACTAAGGGGGATAGGGATGAGCAGTTCTTC. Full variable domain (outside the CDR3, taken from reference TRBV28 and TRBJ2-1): DVKVTQSSRYLVKRTGEKVFLECVQDMDHENMFWYRQDPGLGLRLIYFSYDVKMKEKGDIPEGYSVSREKKERFSLILESASTNQTSMYLCASRSRTKGDRDEQFFGPGTRLTVL.

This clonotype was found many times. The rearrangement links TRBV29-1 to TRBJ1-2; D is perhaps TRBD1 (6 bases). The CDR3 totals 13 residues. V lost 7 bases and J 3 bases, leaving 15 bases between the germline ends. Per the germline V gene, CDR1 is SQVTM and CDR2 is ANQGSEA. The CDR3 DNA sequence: TGCAGCGGCTATGGGGGCGAGGACTATGGCTACACCTTC. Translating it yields CSGYGGEDYGYTF. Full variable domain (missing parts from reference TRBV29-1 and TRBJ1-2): SAVISQKPSRDICQRGTSLTIQCQVDSQVTMMFWYRQQPGQSLTLIATANQGSEATYESGFVIDKFPISRPNLTFSTLTVSNMSPEDSSIYLCSGYGGEDYGYTFGSGTRLTVV.

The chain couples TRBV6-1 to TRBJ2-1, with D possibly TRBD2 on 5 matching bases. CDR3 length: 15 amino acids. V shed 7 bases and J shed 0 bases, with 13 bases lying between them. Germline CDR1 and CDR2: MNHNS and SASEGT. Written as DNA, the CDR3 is TGTGCCAGCACCCTAGCTTACAGCTCCTACAATGAGCAGTTCTTC. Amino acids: CASTLAYSSYNEQFF.

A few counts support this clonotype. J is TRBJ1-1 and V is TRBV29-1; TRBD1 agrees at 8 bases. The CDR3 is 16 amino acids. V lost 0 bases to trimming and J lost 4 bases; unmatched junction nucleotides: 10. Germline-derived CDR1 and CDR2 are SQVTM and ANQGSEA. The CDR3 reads CSVEDIIGTGSTEAFF. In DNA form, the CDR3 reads TGCAGCGTTGAAGATATCATCGGGACAGGATCCACTGAAGCTTTCTTT.

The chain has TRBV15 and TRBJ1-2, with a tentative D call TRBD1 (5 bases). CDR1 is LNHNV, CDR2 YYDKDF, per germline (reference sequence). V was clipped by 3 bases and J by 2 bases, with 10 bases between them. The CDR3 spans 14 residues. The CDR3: CATSSEGANYGYTF. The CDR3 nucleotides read TGTGCCACCAGCAGTGAAGGGGCCAACTATGGCTACACCTTC.

CDR3: CASSHRTESGEQFF. The CDR3 nucleotides are TGTGCCAGCAGCCATAGGACAGAGTCGGGAGAGCAGTTCTTC. The chain combines TRBV3-1 with TRBJ2-1; weak D call: TRBD1 (6 bases). This CDR3 comprises 14 residues. V gave up 3 bases and J gave up 10 bases, with 16 bases separating them. Germline CDR1 and CDR2: LGHDT and YNNKEL (reference sequence).

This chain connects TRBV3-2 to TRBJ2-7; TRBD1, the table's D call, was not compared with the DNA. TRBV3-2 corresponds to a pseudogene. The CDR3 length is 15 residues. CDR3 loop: CATSQSPGPRFEQYF. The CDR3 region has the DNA TGTGCCACCAGCCAATCTCCGGGTCCTAGATTTGAGCAGTACTTC.

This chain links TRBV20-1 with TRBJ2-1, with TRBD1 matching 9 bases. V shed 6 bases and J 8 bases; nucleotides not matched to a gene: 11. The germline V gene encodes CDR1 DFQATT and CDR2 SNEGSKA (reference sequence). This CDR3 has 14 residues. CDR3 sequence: CSAITGGEFHEQFF. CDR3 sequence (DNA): TGCAGTGCGATCACAGGGGGCGAATTCCATGAGCAGTTCTTC.

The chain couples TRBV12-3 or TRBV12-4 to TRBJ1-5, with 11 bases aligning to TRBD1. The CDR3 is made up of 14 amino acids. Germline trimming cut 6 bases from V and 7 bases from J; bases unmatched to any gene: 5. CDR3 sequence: CASRRDRGDQPQHF. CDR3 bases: TGTGCCAGCAGAAGGGACAGGGGGGACCAGCCCCAGCATTTT.

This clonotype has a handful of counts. The CDR3 DNA follows: TGCGCCAGCAGCCTGACGGCTTCTCTGAACACTGAAGCTTTCTTT. It specifies CASSLTASLNTEAFF. The genes are TRBV5-1 and TRBJ1-1; D is uncertain. Germline values: CDR1 SGHRS, CDR2 YFSETQ. V was clipped by 4 bases and J by 0 bases, with 13 bases between them. CDR3 length equals 15 residues.

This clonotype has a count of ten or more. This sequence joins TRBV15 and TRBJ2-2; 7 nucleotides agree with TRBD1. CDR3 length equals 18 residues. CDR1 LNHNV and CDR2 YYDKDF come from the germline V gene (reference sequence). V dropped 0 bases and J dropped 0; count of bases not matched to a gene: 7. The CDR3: CATSRDFTGAANTGELFF. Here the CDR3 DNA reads TGTGCCACCAGCAGAGATTTCACAGGGGCCGCGAACACCGGGGAGCTGTTTTTT.

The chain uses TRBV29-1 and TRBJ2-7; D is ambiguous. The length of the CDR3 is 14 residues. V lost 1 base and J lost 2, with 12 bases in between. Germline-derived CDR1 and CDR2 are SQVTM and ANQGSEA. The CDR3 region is CSVEGLVGTYEQYV. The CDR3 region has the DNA TGCAGCGTTGAAGGTCTTGTGGGAACCTACGAGCAGTACGTC.

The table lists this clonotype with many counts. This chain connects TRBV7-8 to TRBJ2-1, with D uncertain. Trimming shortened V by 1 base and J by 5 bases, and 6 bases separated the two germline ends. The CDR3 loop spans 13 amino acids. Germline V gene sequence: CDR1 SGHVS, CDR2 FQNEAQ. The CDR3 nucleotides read TGTGCCAGCAGCTTAGTACGGGACAATGAGCAGTTCTTC. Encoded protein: CASSLVRDNEQFF.

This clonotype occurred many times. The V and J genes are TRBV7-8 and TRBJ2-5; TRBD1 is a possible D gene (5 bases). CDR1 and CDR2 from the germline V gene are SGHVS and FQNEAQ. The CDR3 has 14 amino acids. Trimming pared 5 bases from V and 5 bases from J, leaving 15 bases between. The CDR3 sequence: CASSPTAGHETQYF. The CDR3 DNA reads TGTGCCAGCAGCCCCACGGCAGGGCACGAGACCCAGTACTTC.

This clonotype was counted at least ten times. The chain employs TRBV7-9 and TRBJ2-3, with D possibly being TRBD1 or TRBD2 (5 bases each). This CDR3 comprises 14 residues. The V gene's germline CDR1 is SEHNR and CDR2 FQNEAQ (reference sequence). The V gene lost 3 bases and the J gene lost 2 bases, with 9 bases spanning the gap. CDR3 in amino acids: CASSFGTFTDTQYF. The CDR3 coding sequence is TGTGCCAGCAGCTTCGGGACCTTCACAGATACGCAGTATTTT.

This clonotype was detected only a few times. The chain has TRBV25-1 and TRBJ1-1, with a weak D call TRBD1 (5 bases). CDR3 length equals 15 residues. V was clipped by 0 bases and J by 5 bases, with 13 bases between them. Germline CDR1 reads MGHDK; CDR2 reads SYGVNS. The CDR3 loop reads CASSEYVLGGTEAFF. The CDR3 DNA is TGTGCCAGCAGTGAATACGTCCTCGGGGGGACTGAAGCTTTCTTT. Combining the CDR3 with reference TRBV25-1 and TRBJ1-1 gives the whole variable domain EADIYQTPRYLVIGTGKKITLECSQTMGHDKMYWYQQDPGMELHLIHYSYGVNSTEKGDLSSESTVSRIRTEHFPLTLESARPSHTSQYLCASSEYVLGGTEAFFGQGTRLTVV.

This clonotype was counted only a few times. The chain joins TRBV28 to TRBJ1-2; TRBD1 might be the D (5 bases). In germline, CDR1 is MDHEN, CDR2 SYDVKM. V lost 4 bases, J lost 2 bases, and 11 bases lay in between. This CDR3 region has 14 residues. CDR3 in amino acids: CASSSRDVNYGYTF. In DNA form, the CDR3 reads TGTGCCAGCAGTTCCCGGGACGTGAACTATGGCTACACCTTC.